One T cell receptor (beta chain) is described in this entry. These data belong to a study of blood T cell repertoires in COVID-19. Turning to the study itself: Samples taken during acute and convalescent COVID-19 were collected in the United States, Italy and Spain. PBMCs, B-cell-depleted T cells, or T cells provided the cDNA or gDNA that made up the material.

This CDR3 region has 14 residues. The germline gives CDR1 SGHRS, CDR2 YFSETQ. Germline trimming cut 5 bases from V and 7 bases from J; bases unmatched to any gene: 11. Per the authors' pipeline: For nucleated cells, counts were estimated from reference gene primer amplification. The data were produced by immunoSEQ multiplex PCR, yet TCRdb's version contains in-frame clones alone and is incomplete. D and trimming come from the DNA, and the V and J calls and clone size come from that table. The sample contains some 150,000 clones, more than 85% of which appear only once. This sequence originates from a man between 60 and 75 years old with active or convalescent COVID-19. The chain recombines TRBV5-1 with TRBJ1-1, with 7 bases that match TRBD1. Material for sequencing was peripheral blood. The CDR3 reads CASRGLNRDSEAFF. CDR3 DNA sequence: TGCGCCAGCAGGGGGCTCAACCGGGACAGTGAAGCTTTCTTT.